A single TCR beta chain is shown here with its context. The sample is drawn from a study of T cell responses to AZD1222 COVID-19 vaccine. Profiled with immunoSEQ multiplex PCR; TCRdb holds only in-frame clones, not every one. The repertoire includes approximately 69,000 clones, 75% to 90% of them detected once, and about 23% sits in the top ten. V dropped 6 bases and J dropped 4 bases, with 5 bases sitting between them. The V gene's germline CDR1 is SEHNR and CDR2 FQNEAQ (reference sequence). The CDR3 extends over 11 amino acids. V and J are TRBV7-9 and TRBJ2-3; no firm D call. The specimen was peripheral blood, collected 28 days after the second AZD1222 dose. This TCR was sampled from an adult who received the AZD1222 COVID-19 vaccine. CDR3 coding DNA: TGTGCCAGCAGTGGATCAGATACGCAGTATTTT. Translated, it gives CASSGSDTQYF.